Listed below are T cell receptor beta chains from one sample, sequenced in a study of CD8 T cells in acute hepatitis C reinfection. Libraries were prepared by immunoSEQ multiplex PCR; TCRdb keeps only in-frame clonotypes and omits some of them. The sample yields some 38,000 clones, roughly 89% seen once. The material sequenced was naive CD8+ T cells from PBMCs. Every receptor here comes from a man aged 25 to 45 with chronic hepatitis C. Both conserved end residues are part of each CDR3. The order of the fields is D gene, J gene, clone size, V gene, CDR3 DNA, CDR3 protein. A D gene is named only where the DNA matches it firmly. Not every row has a clone size; where given, it reads once, few, many or a size class.

TRBD1 TRBJ1-1 - TRBV27 TGTGCCAGCAGTTTGCAGGGGGGCAACACTGAAGCTTTCTTT CASSLQGGNTEAFF
- TRBJ2-2 - TRBV5-6 TGTGCCAGCAGTTATACGACAGAGTTGGACACCGGGGAGCTGTTTTTT CASSYTTELDTGELFF
- TRBJ1-1 - TRBV5-4 TGTGCCAGCAGCTTGGCCGGCGCAGAAGTGGGGTTGGGAGCTTTCTTT CASSLAGAEVGLGAFF
- TRBJ2-4 - TRBV30 TGTGCCTGGAGTGAGCAGGGTTTGATGGACATTCAGTACTTC CAWSEQGLMDIQYF
- TRBJ2-1 - TRBV27 TGTGCCAGCAGCGACGCATCCGCGGGAAATGAGCAGTTCTTC CASSDASAGNEQFF
TRBD1 TRBJ1-5 - TRBV30 TGTGCCTGGAGTAGGGACAGTAGCAATCAGCCCCAGCATTTT CAWSRDSSNQPQHF
- TRBJ2-5 once TRBV7-9 TGTGCCAGCAGCTTAAGCGAGGTTGGGACACCCCGAGAGACCCAGTACTTC CASSLSEVGTPRETQYF
- TRBJ2-3 - TRBV6-5 TGTGCCAGCAGTAAGGCGGAGAGCACAGATACGCAGTATTTT CASSKAESTDTQYF
- TRBJ2-5 - TRBV6-6 TGTGCCAGCAGTTACGAGGGGTTCCAAGAGACCCAGTACTTC CASSYEGFQETQYF
- TRBJ2-7 - TRBV19 TGTGCCAGTAGTATGCAGGGTGGCGAGCAGTACTTC CASSMQGGEQYF
TRBD2 TRBJ2-3 - TRBV5-1 TGCGCCAGCAGCTTGGGACTAGCGGGAGCTTCTGATACGCAGTATTTT CASSLGLAGASDTQYF
- TRBJ1-1 - TRBV19 TGTGCCAGTAGTATTAGGGAGGGGTGGAACACTGAAGCTTTCTTT CASSIREGWNTEAFF
- TRBJ2-1 - TRBV5-4 TGTGCCAGCAGCTTAATCAATGAGCAGTTCTTC CASSLINEQFF
TRBD2 TRBJ2-1 - TRBV27 TGTGCCAGCAGTAAACTCTCTAGCGGGAGTTCTTTCATTGATGAGCAGTTCTTC CASSKLSSGSSFIDEQFF
TRBD1 TRBJ2-1 once TRBV19 TGTGCCAGTAGTATAGCAGGGGGTGAGCAGTTCTTC CASSIAGGEQFF
- TRBJ2-2 - TRBV10-3 TGTGCCATCAGTGATGGCAAAACCGGGGAGCTGTTTTTT CAISDGKTGELFF
TRBD2 TRBJ2-3 - TRBV13 TGTGCCAGCAGCACTGGACTAGCGGGGGTTTATTTT CASSTGLAGVYF
- TRBJ1-1 - TRBV19 TGTGCCAGTAGTACGGGGAGCACTGAAGCTTTCTTT CASSTGSTEAFF
- TRBJ2-7 - TRBV2 TGTGCCAGCAGTGAAGCGCCAACAGCCTACGAGCAGTACTTC CASSEAPTAYEQYF
- TRBJ1-3 few TRBV9 TGTGCCAGCAGCGTGCAGGGTGAGGACTCTGGAAACACCATATATTTT CASSVQGEDSGNTIYF
TRBD2 TRBJ2-7 - TRBV7-6 TGTGCCAGCAGCTTAGCCGCTAGCGGGGTCTCCTACGAGCAGTACTTC CASSLAASGVSYEQYF
TRBD2 TRBJ2-7 once TRBV6-1 TGTGCCAGCTGGGCTGGGGGGGGGAGGTCCTACGAGCAGTACTTC CASWAGGGRSYEQYF
- TRBJ2-5 - TRBV18 TGTGCCAGCTCACCCCGGGACAACCAAGAGACCCAGTACTTC CASSPRDNQETQYF
- TRBJ1-1 - TRBV21-1 TGTGCCAGCAGCAAACCCCGGGACAGGCTTAACACTGAAGCTTTCTTT CASSKPRDRLNTEAFF
- TRBJ2-3 - TRBV5-1 TGCGCCAGCCGGGCCGGGGCCTCAGATACGCAGTATTTT CASRAGASDTQYF
- TRBJ1-5 - TRBV6-1 TGTGCCAGCAGTGAAGCATTCCCTAGCAATCAGCCCCAGCATTTT CASSEAFPSNQPQHF
- TRBJ2-4 - TRBV27 TGTGCCAGCAGCACTCCGGGACGGCTAGCCAAAAACATTCAGTACTTC CASSTPGRLAKNIQYF
TRBD2 TRBJ2-7 - TRBV27 TGTGCCAGCAGCCGTAGCGGGACTACCTACGAGCAGTACTTC CASSRSGTTYEQYF
TRBD2 TRBJ2-1 - TRBV9 TGTGCCAGCAGCGCCTATAGCGGGGTGATCGGGGCCTACAATGAGCAGTTCTTC CASSAYSGVIGAYNEQFF
TRBD2 TRBJ2-5 - TRBV30 TGTGCCTGGAGTGTCAACGAGGGACTAGCAAACGAGACCCAGTACTTC CAWSVNEGLANETQYF
- TRBJ1-1 - TRBV6-4 TGTGCCAGCAGCCCGGGACTGAACACTGAAGCTTTCTTT CASSPGLNTEAFF
TRBD1 TRBJ1-1 - TRBV27 TGTGCCAGCAGCCCCAGGACAGGGAAAGCTTTCTTT CASSPRTGKAFF
- TRBJ2-7 - TRBV6-1 TGTGCCAGCAGAGGGATCAGGGGAGTTTCGGGCGAGCAGTACTTC CASRGIRGVSGEQYF
TRBD1 TRBJ1-1 - TRBV27 TGTGCCAGCAGTTGGACAGGGTTGGGGAACACTGAAGCTTTCTTT CASSWTGLGNTEAFF
- TRBJ1-1 - TRBV7-9 TGTGCCAGCAGCTTCGCGGGCAGTAACACTGAAGCTTTCTTT CASSFAGSNTEAFF
- TRBJ1-4 - TRBV19 TGTGCCAGTAGTATCTTCGGGGGAGGTGAAAAACTGTTTTTT CASSIFGGGEKLFF
- TRBJ2-5 - TRBV25-1 TGTGCCAGCAGTGAATACAGGACGCCAGGAGGGGAGACCCAGTACTTC CASSEYRTPGGETQYF
- TRBJ1-1 - TRBV5-4 TGTGCCAGCAGCTTTCGGGGGGCCACTGAAGCTTTCTTT CASSFRGATEAFF
TRBD2 TRBJ2-7 - TRBV4-3 TGCGCCAGCAGCCAAGTAGCGGGGCGAGAGCAGTACTTC CASSQVAGREQYF
TRBD2 TRBJ2-1 - TRBV5-4 TGTGCCAGCAGCTTTAGCGGGGGGTCCTACAATGAGCAGTTCTTC CASSFSGGSYNEQFF
- TRBJ1-2 - TRBV6-1 TGTGCCAACGGCAAATTTGAGGATGGCTACACCTTC CANGKFEDGYTF
- TRBJ2-6 - TRBV7-6 TGTGCCAGCAGCTTTGGGGGTAGCTCTGGGGCCAACGTCCTGACTTTC CASSFGGSSGANVLTF
TRBD1 TRBJ2-7 - TRBV4-1 TGCGCCAGCAGCCTACTTCCGGGACAGGGAAACGAGCAGTACTTC CASSLLPGQGNEQYF
- TRBJ2-6 - TRBV10-3 TGTGCCATCGGGCACGGGGACTCTGGGGCCAACGTCCTGACTTTC CAIGHGDSGANVLTF
- TRBJ2-3 - TRBV7-3 TGTGCCAGCAGCCCACTGGGGGGTACAGATACGCAGTATTTT CASSPLGGTDTQYF
- TRBJ2-5 once TRBV7-8 TGTGCCAGCAGCTTAGTTTCGACAGTATCACAAGAGACCCAGTACTTC CASSLVSTVSQETQYF
TRBD1 TRBJ2-7 few TRBV5-1 TGCGCCAGCAGCTTGGCCGGGACAGGGTCCTACGAGCAGTACTTC CASSLAGTGSYEQYF